This TCR beta chain was profiled in a study of PD-L1 blockade in urothelial cancer. Added to each PCR by spiking were synthetic TCR analog templates. Measured with immunoSEQ multiplex PCR; TCRdb has only the in-frame clones, and not every one. Among roughly 120,000 clones listed, about four fifths were seen once. The time point was: pretreatment peripheral blood. CDR1 is MGHRA and CDR2 is YSYEKL in the germline V gene. Trimming took 4 bases from V and 4 from J; bases not matched to a gene: 13. The CDR3 runs to 17 residues. Sequencing was performed on PBMCs, taken around atezolizumab (anti-PD-L1) treatment. This chain links TRBV4-1 with TRBJ2-1; 7 bases are a match to TRBD2. The receptor's source is a man in his fifties or sixties with urothelial cancer. The CDR3 sequence is CASSLLLAGDGYNEQFF. CDR3 coding DNA: TGCGCCAGCAGCCTTCTATTGGCGGGAGATGGGTACAATGAGCAGTTCTTC.